This is a list of T cell receptor beta chains from one sample in a study of T cells after yellow fever vaccination. In TCRdb, the 5' RACE reads were re-called with MiXCR into one record per CDR3 protein. Of 300,000 to 450,000 distinct CDR3 sequences in the sample, 8% to 9.5% were seen once. The starting material was PBMCs, obtained roughly seven weeks after the first yellow fever vaccination. Every receptor here comes from a man aged 18-30 years who received the YFV17D yellow fever vaccine. CDR3s include the opening cysteine and the closing phenylalanine or tryptophan. D genes are given only for firm matches. Size values are once, few and many counts, or a class for expanded clones, and some rows have none.

size	D	V	J	DNA	CDR3
-	-	TRBV6-2/TRBV6-3	TRBJ2-3	TGTGCCAGCAGTTACCCAGGGGAATCTTCAGATACGCAGTATTTT	CASSYPGESSDTQYF
many	TRBD1	TRBV5-1	TRBJ2-3	TGCGCCAGCAGCAACGGGACAGGGAGAGGAGATACGCAGTATTTT	CASSNGTGRGDTQYF
-	-	TRBV4-1	TRBJ2-5	TGCGCCAGCAGCCAAGTGGTTCGGGTGGAGACCCAGTACTTC	CASSQVVRVETQYF
few	-	TRBV7-9	TRBJ2-1	TGTGCCAGCAGCCTGCTCCGGGCCAACAATGAGCAGTTCTTC	CASSLLRANNEQFF
many	-	TRBV9	TRBJ1-6	TGTGCCAGTTCTTTGGGCTATAATTCACCCCTCCACTTT	CASSLGYNSPLHF
many	-	TRBV20-1	TRBJ1-1	TGCAGTGCTAGCACAGGAATGAACACTGAAGCTTTCTTT	CSASTGMNTEAFF
-	TRBD1	TRBV10-3	TRBJ2-7	TGTGCCATCAGTGACTCCGGGACAGGGGTTTACGAGCAGTACTTC	CAISDSGTGVYEQYF
-	TRBD1	TRBV29-1	TRBJ2-3	TGCAGCGTTGAAGAATCTTGGACAGGGAGCACAGATACGCAGTATTTT	CSVEESWTGSTDTQYF
-	-	TRBV3-1	TRBJ2-5	TGTGCCAGCAGTCCTACAGTCCAAGAGACCCAGTACTTC	CASSPTVQETQYF
-	-	TRBV27	TRBJ2-3	TGTGCCAGCAGTTCCGCGAGACTCACAGATACGCAGTATTTT	CASSSARLTDTQYF
-	-	TRBV13	TRBJ2-3	TGTGCCAGCAGCCCGGACAGCTTGATCACAGATACGCAGTATTTT	CASSPDSLITDTQYF
few	-	TRBV30	TRBJ2-7	TGTGCCTGGAGTGCCCCCTACGAGCAGTACTTC	CAWSAPYEQYF
many	-	TRBV30	TRBJ2-2	TGTGCCTGGGCGGTGGGCGGGGAGCTGTTTTTT	CAWAVGGELFF
-	-	TRBV6-5	TRBJ2-2	TGTGCCAGCAGTTATGGGAGCGGGACCGGGGAGCTGTTTTTT	CASSYGSGTGELFF
many	TRBD1	TRBV2	TRBJ2-1	TGTGCCAGCCGGACAGGGTCCTACAATGAGCAGTTCTTC	CASRTGSYNEQFF
few	-	TRBV7-8	TRBJ2-1	TGTGCCAGCAGCTTAGACTGGGGAAGCGATGAGCAGTTCTTC	CASSLDWGSDEQFF
-	-	TRBV18	TRBJ1-5	TGTGCCAGCTCACCTACGACAGCCAGACCGCCCCAGCATTTT	CASSPTTARPPQHF
-	TRBD2	TRBV5-8	TRBJ2-1	TGTGCCAGCAGCTGGGGACTAGCGGGGGCCATCTACAATGAGCAGTTCTTC	CASSWGLAGAIYNEQFF
-	TRBD1	TRBV28	TRBJ2-6	TGTGCCAGCAGTTCAGGACAGGGCCCCTCGGGGGCCAACGTCCTGACTTTC	CASSSGQGPSGANVLTF
-	TRBD2	TRBV20-1	TRBJ2-3	TGCAGTGCACGGACTAGCGGGGGGCCGGGAAGCACAGATACGCAGTATTTT	CSARTSGGPGSTDTQYF
-	TRBD2	TRBV20-1	TRBJ2-1	TGCAGTGCTAGAGGGGGGGGGAACAATGAGCAGTTCTTC	CSARGGGNNEQFF
-	-	TRBV12-3/TRBV12-4	TRBJ1-1	TGTGCCAGCAGTTTTTCCCCTGAAGCTTTCTTT	CASSFSPEAFF
-	-	TRBV7-2	TRBJ2-3	TGTGCCAGCAGCGCGCCGGGTAAGGGCCTCACAGATACGCAGTATTTT	CASSAPGKGLTDTQYF
-	-	TRBV18	TRBJ2-5	TGTGCCAGCTCACCCAGTGATATCGGGGAGACCCAGTACTTC	CASSPSDIGETQYF
-	TRBD2	TRBV6-5	TRBJ2-5	TGTGCCAGCAGTTCTGGACTAGTCCGGAAAGAGACCCAGTACTTC	CASSSGLVRKETQYF
many	-	TRBV5-1	TRBJ2-5	TGCGCCAGCAGCTTGGTCGTCCAAGAGACCCAGTACTTC	CASSLVVQETQYF